What follows describes a single T cell receptor (beta chain). Its antigen is still unknown. The authors extracted RNA and reverse transcribed it into cDNA as the sequencing template. Libraries were prepared by immunoSEQ multiplex PCR; TCRdb keeps only in-frame clonotypes and omits some of them. Of 200,000 to 250,000 clones in the sample, more than 30% were seen once. Treatment given: oral pan-JAK inhibitor, 5-10 mg twice daily. This sample stems from a study of CD8+ T cells in alopecia areata. Study overall: For the treated group, dosing was oral tofacitinib at 5 to 10 mg twice daily.

The CDR3 runs 13 residues. Germline values: CDR1 SQVTM, CDR2 ANQGSEA. Germline trimming cut 7 bases from V and 5 bases from J; bases unmatched to any gene: 10. Overall study findings and caveats: A large proportion of expanded lesional clones were detected persisting in scalp and blood during tofacitinib. Tofacitinib yielded significantly lower scalp clonality and fewer expanded CD8+ clones among the top 100.

This chain joins TRBV29-1 and TRBJ1-1; TRBD1 aligns across 7 bases. The origin of this receptor is a human donor with alopecia areata. The sequencing here drew on CD4+ T cells sorted from blood, taken at approximately week 34, from a patient treated with tofacitinib. CDR3 nucleotide sequence: TGCAGCGCCCTAAACAGGGGAGGGACTGAAGCTTTCTTT. Residues: CSALNRGGTEAFF.